Each of the 18 T cell receptor beta chains below was sequenced from the same sample in a study of blood T cell repertoires in COVID-19. Libraries were prepared by immunoSEQ multiplex PCR; TCRdb keeps only in-frame clonotypes and omits some of them. The table includes over 250,000 clones, 89% detected once. The specimen was peripheral blood. Receptors originate from a man aged 45-65 years with acute or convalescent COVID-19.

The CDR3 nucleotides read TGTGCCAGCAGGGGTTACAGAACCCTAAACAATGAGCAGTTCTTC. Encoded protein: CASRGYRTLNNEQFF. The genes are TRBV2 and TRBJ2-1; no clear D. Looked up from germline, CDR1 is SNHLY and CDR2 is FYNNEI. The V and J ends lost 6 bases and 5 bases respectively, with 17 bases between them. The CDR3 contains 15 residues.

This rearrangement joins TRBV2 to TRBJ1-1; D may be TRBD1 (6 bases). This CDR3 contains 14 residues. Germline CDR1 is SNHLY and CDR2 is FYNNEI. V lost 4 bases to trimming and J lost 5 bases, with 14 bases between them. The CDR3 coding sequence is TGTGCCAGCAGTGGTTCAGGGGTGGGTACTGAAGCTTTCTTT. Translation gives CASSGSGVGTEAFF.

V is TRBV6-1 and J is TRBJ1-1; D call uncertain. The germline V gene encodes CDR1 MNHNS and CDR2 SASEGT. CDR3 size: 14 residues. V was pared by 3 bases and J by 0 bases, with 8 bases between. CDR3 protein: CASSESLVNTEAFF. Here the CDR3 DNA reads TGTGCCAGCAGTGAGTCCCTCGTGAACACTGAAGCTTTCTTT.

The chain combines TRBV15 with TRBJ1-5, with unresolved D. The CDR3 covers 15 residues. Trimming left V 0 bases short and J 3 bases short, with 9 bases between. Per germline, CDR1 LNHNV and CDR2 YYDKDF (reference sequence). The CDR3 DNA reads TGTGCCACCAGCAGAGACCCAGGCTCCAATCAGCCCCAGCATTTT. It codes for CATSRDPGSNQPQHF.

This clone was seen just once. The chain combines TRBV30 with TRBJ2-3; 7 bases line up with TRBD2. This CDR3 is 15 amino acids long. The V gene end was trimmed by 0 bases and the J gene end by 2 bases; junction bases not matched to a gene: 5. The germline V gene encodes CDR1 GTSNPN and CDR2 SVGIG (reference sequence). The CDR3 spells CAWSVALADTDTQYF. CDR3 coding DNA: TGTGCCTGGAGTGTAGCCCTAGCGGACACAGATACGCAGTATTTT. The full variable domain, with the rest looked up from reference TRBV30 and TRBJ2-3, is SQTIHQWPATLVQPVGSPLSLECTVEGTSNPNLYWYRQAAGRGLQLLFYSVGIGQISSEVPQNLSASRPQDRQFILSSKKLLLSDSGFYLCAWSVALADTDTQYFGPGTRLTVL.

This chain links TRBV6-6 with TRBJ2-2; 7 positions match TRBD1. V shed 6 bases, J shed 4 bases, and the junction held 2 bases outside the gene matches. Germline V gene lookup returns CDR1 MNHNY and CDR2 SVGAGI (reference sequence). The CDR3 loop spans 13 amino acids. In DNA form, the CDR3 reads TGTGCCAGCAGCAGGGACAGCACCGGGGAGCTGTTTTTT. This encodes CASSRDSTGELFF.

The chain uses TRBV7-9 and TRBJ1-6, with D unclear. V lost 5 bases to trimming and J lost 11 bases, with 16 bases between them. Per the germline V gene, CDR1 is SEHNR and CDR2 is FQNEAQ (reference sequence). The CDR3 is 14 residues long. CDR3 nucleotide sequence: TGTGCCAGCAGCCTCGACCCGCCGGGTGCACCCCTCCACTTT. This sequence encodes CASSLDPPGAPLHF.

The chain carries TRBV9 and TRBJ2-2; possible D gene TRBD1, 5 bases. The CDR3 is 16 residues long. Germline assignment: CDR1 SGDLS and CDR2 YYNGEE. Trimming took 2 bases from V and 4 from J, leaving 15 bases between them. The DNA for the CDR3 is TGTGCCAGCAGCGTCCGACAGTTCTCTCCCACCGGGGAGCTGTTTTTT. It codes for CASSVRQFSPTGELFF.

V gene TRBV5-4 combines with J gene TRBJ2-1; D might be TRBD2 (7 bases). Germline CDR1 SGHNT, CDR2 YYREEE (reference sequence). Trimming took 0 bases from V and 4 from J, leaving 17 bases between them. This CDR3 spans 17 amino acids. CDR3 in amino acids: CASSLGRGAGVYNEQFF. DNA of the CDR3: TGTGCCAGCAGCTTGGGTCGGGGGGCTGGAGTTTACAATGAGCAGTTCTTC.

The chain couples TRBV20-1 to TRBJ2-5; 8 bases are shared with TRBD2. CDR3 size: 17 residues. Germline CDR1 reads DFQATT; CDR2 reads SNEGSKA (reference sequence). The J segment lost 0 bases and the V segment lost 3 bases, leaving 12 bases of the junction unmatched. CDR3 protein: CSASSPRAGAYQETQYF. The CDR3 region has the DNA TGCAGTGCTAGTTCTCCCCGAGCGGGGGCGTACCAAGAGACCCAGTACTTC.

V and J are TRBV5-1 and TRBJ2-2, with 11 bases aligning to TRBD2. There are 17 residues in the CDR3. The V and J ends lost 1 base and 4 bases, in that order; junction bases with no gene match: 6. In germline, CDR1 is SGHRS, CDR2 YFSETQ. CDR3 sequence reads: CASSLSSGGAGTGELFF. The CDR3 coding sequence is TGCGCCAGCAGCTTGAGTAGCGGGGGGGCTGGCACCGGGGAGCTGTTTTTT. Filled out from reference TRBV5-1 and TRBJ2-2, the complete variable domain reads KAGVTQTPRYLIKTRGQQVTLSCSPISGHRSVSWYQQTPGQGLQFLFEYFSETQRNKGNFPGRFSGRQFSNSRSEMNVSTLELGDSALYLCASSLSSGGAGTGELFFGEGSRLTVL.

The chain uses TRBV7-3 and TRBJ1-2; 12 positions agree with TRBD1. CDR1 is SGHTA, CDR2 FQGTGA, per germline. J gave up 3 bases and V 6 bases, and 5 bases lay outside the gene matches. This CDR3 has 15 amino acids. DNA of the CDR3: TGTGCCAGCAGTCCGGGACAGGGGGCGTACTATGGCTACACCTTC. It translates to CASSPGQGAYYGYTF.

The chain employs TRBV11-1 and TRBJ2-7, with D possibly being TRBD2 (5 bases). Germline CDR1 and CDR2: SGHAT and FQDESV (reference sequence). Trimming took 3 bases from V and 7 from J, leaving 16 bases between them. The CDR3 extends over 14 amino acids. CDR3 region: CASSLPGIRREQYF. In DNA, the CDR3 is TGTGCCAGCAGCTTGCCCGGGATCAGACGGGAGCAGTACTTC.

This chain links TRBV19 with TRBJ1-2, with a possible D match to TRBD1 (6 bases). Trimming shortened V by 10 bases and J by 0 bases, and 12 bases separated the two germline ends. The germline V gene has CDR1 LNHDA and CDR2 SQIVND (reference sequence). This CDR3 is built from 13 residues. The CDR3 loop is CANRQAPNYGYTF. CDR3 DNA sequence: TGTGCCAATCGACAGGCGCCTAACTATGGCTACACCTTC.

The rearrangement links TRBV5-6 to TRBJ2-7; 9 bases map to TRBD2. V shed 6 bases, J shed 4 bases, and the junction held 8 bases outside the gene matches. The CDR3 is 14 amino acids. Germline lookup yields CDR1 SGHDT and CDR2 YYEEEE. The CDR3 sequence: CASTEASGVYEQYF. For the CDR3, the DNA is TGTGCCAGCACCGAGGCTAGCGGGGTGTACGAGCAGTACTTC.

This clone was detected ten times or more. J is TRBJ1-1 and V is TRBV30; TRBD1 might be the D (5 bases). The CDR3 has 12 amino acids. From germline, CDR1 is GTSNPN and CDR2 SVGIG (reference sequence). Trimming cost V 3 bases and J 5 bases, with 10 bases left between them. The CDR3 region is CAWRWGGTEAFF. The CDR3 DNA follows: TGTGCCTGGAGGTGGGGGGGGACTGAAGCTTTCTTT. Full variable domain (remainder filled in from reference TRBV30 and TRBJ1-1): SQTIHQWPATLVQPVGSPLSLECTVEGTSNPNLYWYRQAAGRGLQLLFYSVGIGQISSEVPQNLSASRPQDRQFILSSKKLLLSDSGFYLCAWRWGGTEAFFGQGTRLTVV.

CDR3 in amino acids: CASSPYNEQFF. The CDR3 DNA reads as TGTGCCAGCAGCCCTTACAATGAGCAGTTCTTC. The V call is TRBV7-2, the J call TRBJ2-1; D unresolved. The V gene's germline CDR1 is SGHTA and CDR2 FQGNSA. Deletions cut 5 bases from V and 4 bases from J, with 3 bases between. The CDR3 is made up of 11 amino acids. The whole variable domain, remainder taken from reference TRBV7-2 and TRBJ2-1, is GAGVSQSPSNKVTEKGKDVELRCDPISGHTALYWYRQSLGQGLEFLIYFQGNSAPDKSGLPSDRFSAERTGGSVSTLTIQRTQQEDSAVYLCASSPYNEQFFGPGTRLTVL.

This chain joins TRBV10-3 and TRBJ1-1, with TRBD1 as a possible D gene (5 bases). V was shortened by 3 bases and J by 0 bases, with 8 bases between the two germline ends. Germline V CDR1 and CDR2: ENHRY, SYGVKD. The CDR3 is made up of 14 amino acids. Here the CDR3 DNA reads TGTGCCATCAGTGAAAGACAGCTGAACACTGAAGCTTTCTTT. It translates to CAISERQLNTEAFF.